The 30 T cell receptor beta chains below were found in one sample sequenced in a study of T cell responses to AZD1222 COVID-19 vaccine (dated by TCRdb to the early 2020s). Interpreted using the paper, the time point label stands for: baseline before first vaccination. The library was made by the immunoSEQ multiplex PCR assay. TCRdb holds this immuneACCESS table with in-frame rearrangements only. Some clones are missing; in checked studies, unresolved V genes explain under half, and the rest has no known cause. The sample includes roughly 100,000 clones, with 90% observed a single time. Of the sample, approximately 1.2% is held by the ten largest clones. The sequences come from peripheral blood, collected on day 0 of AZD1222 vaccination. Every receptor here comes from an adult in good health.

Concerning this clone itself: Within the sample, other DNA sequences also encode this same CDR3. V usage is TRBV7-9 and J usage is TRBJ1-5; D unresolved. Per the germline V gene, CDR1 is SEHNR and CDR2 is FQNEAQ (reference sequence). Trimming stripped 1 base from V and 6 bases from J, with 4 bases between. The CDR3 contains 12 residues. CDR3 residues: CASSLGVQPQHF. The CDR3, as DNA: TGTGCCAGCAGCTTAGGAGTTCAGCCCCAGCATTTT.

V usage is TRBV3-1 (or the pseudogene TRBV3-2) and J usage is TRBJ2-3; 10 nucleotides align to TRBD1. The CDR3 is made up of 15 amino acids. V was pared by 2 bases and J by 4 bases, with 3 bases of the junction left unmatched. Germline V CDR1 and CDR2: LGHDT, YNNKEL (reference sequence). The CDR3 here is CASSQWTGGADTQYF. The CDR3 region has the DNA TGTGCCAGCAGCCAATGGACAGGGGGGGCAGATACGCAGTATTTT.

This chain links TRBV3-1 (or the pseudogene TRBV3-2) with TRBJ2-1; a possible D gene is TRBD2 (5 bases). The CDR3 extends over 14 amino acids. V shed 0 bases and J shed 4 bases, with 7 bases lying between them. In germline, CDR1 is LGHDT, CDR2 YNNKEL (reference sequence). This chain's CDR3 is CASSQDLAYNEQFF. The CDR3, as DNA: TGTGCCAGCAGCCAAGATCTAGCTTACAATGAGCAGTTCTTC.

V gene TRBV12-3 or TRBV12-4 combines with J gene TRBJ2-5; TRBD1 agrees at 7 bases. This CDR3 is 13 amino acids long. J was trimmed by 7 bases and V by 5 bases; bases with no gene match: 7. The CDR3 spells CASSTRQGATQYF. For the CDR3, the DNA is TGTGCCAGCAGTACCAGACAGGGTGCGACCCAGTACTTC.

The chain uses TRBV19 and TRBJ1-1; D gene unclear. V lost 6 bases and J 0 bases, leaving 8 bases between the germline ends. Per germline, CDR1 LNHDA and CDR2 SQIVND (reference sequence). The CDR3 extends over 13 amino acids. The CDR3 region is CASRIQVNTEAFF. As DNA, the CDR3 is TGTGCCAGTAGGATACAAGTGAACACTGAAGCTTTCTTT.

A single count supports this clone. The rearrangement joins TRBV5-8 to TRBJ1-5, with D unclear. Trimming removed 2 bases at V and 4 bases at J, with 10 bases between. This CDR3 contains 14 residues. The germline CDR1 and CDR2 sequences are SGHTS and YDEGEE. CDR3 nucleotide sequence: TGTGCCAGCAGCTTAGGCAGAAATAATCAGCCCCAGCATTTT. Protein sequence: CASSLGRNNQPQHF. Full variable domain (remainder filled in from reference TRBV5-8 and TRBJ1-5): EAGVTQSPTHLIKTRGQQATLRCSPISGHTSVYWYQQALGLGLQFLLWYDEGEERNRGNFPPRFSGRQFPNYSSELNVNALELEDSALYLCASSLGRNNQPQHFGDGTRLSIL.

In nucleotides, the CDR3 is TGTGCCAGCAGCCACAACAGGGGGCTGGGCACTGAAGCTTTCTTT. It codes for CASSHNRGLGTEAFF. The chain joins TRBV27 to TRBJ1-1; 9 bases map to TRBD1. The ends lost 6 bases at V and 4 bases at J; junction bases unmatched: 9. Germline V gene data show CDR1 as MNHEY and CDR2 as SMNVEV (reference sequence). This CDR3 contains 15 residues.

This chain links TRBV2 with TRBJ1-1, with 11 bases fitting TRBD1. Unmatched junction bases numbered 6, after V lost 6 bases and J lost 0 bases. The V gene's germline CDR1 is SNHLY and CDR2 FYNNEI. The CDR3 runs 16 residues. The CDR3 loop is CASSLGTGGMNTEAFF. In nucleotides, the CDR3 is TGTGCCAGCAGCTTAGGGACAGGGGGGATGAACACTGAAGCTTTCTTT.

The V call is TRBV28, the J call TRBJ2-1; 9 nucleotides agree with TRBD2. Germline V gene sequence: CDR1 MDHEN, CDR2 SYDVKM. CDR3 size: 15 residues. The J segment lost 6 bases and the V segment lost 3 bases, leaving 6 bases of the junction unmatched. In nucleotides, the CDR3 is TGTGCCAGCAGTTTCGCTAGCGGGGCCTTCAATGAGCAGTTCTTC. Translated, it gives CASSFASGAFNEQFF.

This clone was seen just once. This sequence joins TRBV14 and TRBJ1-2; no clear D. V was clipped by 0 bases and J by 5 bases, with 7 bases between them. CDR1 SGHDN and CDR2 FVKESK come from the germline V gene. The CDR3 has 13 residues. The CDR3 nucleotides read TGTGCCAGCAGCCAAGATTTCACTTATGGCTACACCTTC. This encodes CASSQDFTYGYTF.

The chain is built from TRBV7-9 and TRBJ1-1; D is unresolved. The CDR3 is made up of 11 amino acids. Germline V gene lookup returns CDR1 SEHNR and CDR2 FQNEAQ (reference sequence). Trimming removed 8 bases from V and 3 bases from J, with 7 bases in between. CDR3 bases: TGTGCCAGCCGGGAGGACACTGAAGCTTTCTTT. Protein: CASREDTEAFF.

The genes are TRBV5-8 and TRBJ1-1; 9 bases fit TRBD1. The CDR3 is 16 residues long. The V gene's germline CDR1 is SGHTS and CDR2 YDEGEE. V trimming: 0 bases; J trimming: 6 bases; junction bases outside the gene matches: 9. CDR3 DNA sequence: TGTGCCAGCAGCTTGGATTATGGGACAGGGAAGGCTGAAGCTTTCTTT. This sequence encodes CASSLDYGTGKAEAFF.

In its sample, this clone was seen once. V is TRBV3-1 (or the pseudogene TRBV3-2) and J is TRBJ1-4, with TRBD1 as a possible D gene (5 bases). Germline-derived CDR1 and CDR2 are LGHDT and YNNKEL (reference sequence). Trimming left V 0 bases short and J 8 bases short, with 13 bases between. This CDR3 comprises 15 residues. The CDR3 DNA reads TGTGCCAGCAGCCAAGACCCCCAGGGTGGCGAAAAACTGTTTTTT. Residues: CASSQDPQGGEKLFF.

This clone showed up just once. The chain employs TRBV7-2 and TRBJ1-1; 9 bases align to TRBD1. This CDR3 region has 15 residues. Germline values: CDR1 SGHTA, CDR2 FQGNSA. Trimming at V came to 5 bases and at J to 6 bases, leaving 10 bases not matched to a gene. The CDR3, as DNA: TGTGCCAGCAGCATCCGTACAGGGGGCGACGCTGAAGCTTTCTTT. Translation: CASSIRTGGDAEAFF.

This clone occurred once. V is TRBV19 and J is TRBJ1-2, with 9 bases that match TRBD1. V was pared by 6 bases and J by 3 bases, with 5 bases of the junction left unmatched. This CDR3 has 14 amino acids. Germline CDR1 is LNHDA and CDR2 is SQIVND (reference sequence). CDR3 coding DNA: TGTGCCAGTAGATGGACAGGGGAGTACTATGGCTACACCTTC. Its translation is CASRWTGEYYGYTF.

This clone was counted a single time. The rearrangement links TRBV3-1 (or the pseudogene TRBV3-2) to TRBJ2-7; D call uncertain. This CDR3 has 14 amino acids. Trimming removed 3 bases at V and 0 bases at J, with 9 bases between. CDR1 and CDR2 from the germline V gene are LGHDT and YNNKEL (reference sequence). The CDR3 bases are TGTGCCAGCAGCCACGACGGTAGCTCCTACGAGCAGTACTTC. It specifies CASSHDGSSYEQYF.

The V call is TRBV27, the J call TRBJ1-2, with no clear D. CDR1 and CDR2 (germline): MNHEY, SMNVEV (reference sequence). CDR3 size: 13 residues. Trimming removed 6 bases from V and 3 bases from J, with 11 bases in between. The CDR3 loop reads CASRKVGDYGYTF. As DNA, the CDR3 is TGTGCCAGCAGGAAAGTAGGAGACTATGGCTACACCTTC.

The CDR3 is CASSEGDGSTISGANVLTF. The CDR3 DNA reads as TGTGCCAGCAGTGAAGGGGACGGTTCCACGATCTCTGGGGCCAACGTCCTGACTTTC. The chain joins TRBV2 to TRBJ2-6; TRBD1 or TRBD2 may be the D gene (5 bases each). Trimming took 1 base from V and 0 from J, leaving 16 bases between them. Germline V gives CDR1 SNHLY, CDR2 FYNNEI. This CDR3 spans 19 amino acids.

This chain links TRBV27 with TRBJ2-1, with no clear D. The CDR3 sequence is 12 residues long. V was trimmed by 6 bases and J by 0 bases, leaving 3 bases between them. In germline, CDR1 is MNHEY, CDR2 SMNVEV (reference sequence). DNA of the CDR3: TGTGCCAGCAGAAACTCCTACAATGAGCAGTTCTTC. Its translation is CASRNSYNEQFF.

This clone turned up a few times. The rearrangement uses TRBV5-8 and TRBJ2-5; D is ambiguous. Germline CDR1 reads SGHTS; CDR2 reads YDEGEE. This CDR3 has 14 residues. V shed 0 bases and J shed 4 bases, with 10 bases lying between them. The CDR3 loop is CASSLGLGSETQYF. Here the CDR3 DNA reads TGTGCCAGCAGCTTGGGATTGGGGTCAGAGACCCAGTACTTC.

The chain uses TRBV2 and TRBJ1-1; tentative D call: TRBD1 (5 bases). Germline V gene lookup returns CDR1 SNHLY and CDR2 FYNNEI. CDR3 size: 16 residues. Trimming pared 6 bases from V and 3 bases from J, leaving 20 bases between. Here the CDR3 reads CASSPKGRGRDTEAFF. The CDR3 bases are TGTGCCAGCAGCCCGAAGGGGCGGGGACGGGACACTGAAGCTTTCTTT.

J is TRBJ1-2 and V is TRBV2; 10 nucleotides align to TRBD1. V shed 6 bases and J 1 base; nucleotides not matched to a gene: 11. The CDR3 runs to 17 residues. Germline CDR1 and CDR2: SNHLY and FYNNEI. The CDR3: CASRERRDRGGNYGYTF. CDR3 nucleotides: TGTGCCAGCAGGGAACGCCGGGACAGGGGCGGTAACTATGGCTACACCTTC.

The chain combines TRBV5-1 with TRBJ1-6; D perhaps matches TRBD1 (5 bases). CDR3 length equals 13 residues. Germline lookup yields CDR1 SGHRS and CDR2 YFSETQ. The V gene lost 1 base and the J gene lost 10 bases, with 9 bases spanning the gap. The CDR3 bases are TGCGCCAGCAGCTTGTCACCAGGGTCACCCCTCCACTTT. Protein sequence: CASSLSPGSPLHF. The entire variable domain, with the rest obtained from reference TRBV5-1 and TRBJ1-6, is as follows: KAGVTQTPRYLIKTRGQQVTLSCSPISGHRSVSWYQQTPGQGLQFLFEYFSETQRNKGNFPGRFSGRQFSNSRSEMNVSTLELGDSALYLCASSLSPGSPLHFGNGTRLTVT.

The chain joins TRBV6-1 to TRBJ1-4; D is ambiguous. Germline values: CDR1 MNHNS, CDR2 SASEGT. Trimming took 3 bases from V and 4 from J, leaving 21 bases between them. The CDR3 consists of 18 residues. DNA for the CDR3: TGTGCCAGCAGTGAGGGAGAAAACACCCGCCTACTTAATGAAAAACTGTTTTTT. Translation: CASSEGENTRLLNEKLFF.

This clone was seen more than once but under ten times. This rearrangement joins TRBV19 to TRBJ1-5, with 7 positions matching TRBD1. The CDR3 sequence is 15 residues long. Losses at the gene ends were 6 bases for V and 5 bases for J; bases not matched to a gene: 10. Germline CDR1 and CDR2: LNHDA and SQIVND (reference sequence). The CDR3 DNA is TGTGCCAGTAGGAAAGACAGGGAATGGGATCAGCCCCAGCATTTT. Translation: CASRKDREWDQPQHF.

V and J are TRBV5-6 and TRBJ1-2; maybe TRBD1 (6 bases). Trimming left V 4 bases short and J 11 bases short, with 18 bases between. CDR3 size: 13 residues. From germline, CDR1 is SGHDT and CDR2 YYEEEE. The DNA of the CDR3 is TGTGCCAGCAGCATCCGTCCGGGACACCAGTACACCTTC. Translation gives CASSIRPGHQYTF.

The chain recombines TRBV7-2 with TRBJ2-7; 8 bases map to TRBD1. CDR1 is SGHTA, CDR2 FQGNSA, per germline. This CDR3 has 15 amino acids. V trimming: 8 bases; J trimming: 6 bases; junction bases outside the gene matches: 15. CDR3 residues: CASHPRAGGYAEQYF. The CDR3 bases are TGTGCCAGCCACCCCCGGGCAGGGGGCTACGCCGAGCAGTACTTC.

This chain links TRBV13 with TRBJ2-3, with D perhaps TRBD1 (6 bases). CDR3 length equals 15 residues. Germline values: CDR1 PRHDT, CDR2 FYEKMQ (reference sequence). Trimming cost V 5 bases and J 1 base, with 13 bases left between them. CDR3 in DNA: TGTGCCAGCAGCGAGGACAGACAGGGCACAGATACGCAGTATTTT. Its translation: CASSEDRQGTDTQYF.

In this sample, this clone turned up once. The chain joins TRBV12-3 or TRBV12-4 to TRBJ1-1; D not resolved. Trimming shortened V by 6 bases and J by 1 base, and 9 bases separated the two germline ends. This CDR3 spans 13 amino acids. As DNA, the CDR3 is TGTGCCAGCAGCCCACTTAGGAACACTGAAGCTTTCTTT. Its translation is CASSPLRNTEAFF.

As to this clone: This CDR3 is also generated by other DNA sequences in the sample. V is TRBV28 and J is TRBJ1-5; D is unresolved. V gave up 6 bases and J gave up 7 bases, with 7 bases separating them. CDR3 length: 11 amino acids. Germline V gives CDR1 MDHEN, CDR2 SYDVKM. The CDR3 coding sequence is TGTGCCAGCAGCCTAGGGCAGCCCCAGCATTTT. It is translated as CASSLGQPQHF.